This T cell receptor (beta chain) stems from a study of spatial heterogeneity in lung cancer. Single TCR cDNA molecules each had their own unique molecular identifier. From the 5' RACE reads, TCRdb called clonotypes with MiXCR, one entry per CDR3 protein. In the table there are 25,000 or so distinct CDR3 sequences, around 5.1% of which are singletons. The germline V gene encodes CDR1 DFQATT and CDR2 SNEGSKA (reference sequence). The junction had 4 bases not matched to a gene; V was cut back by 3 bases and J by 0 bases. CDR3 length: 15 residues. Time point of the sample: sample taken at primary tumor resection.

The input for sequencing was PBMCs, taken at surgery. The chain employs TRBV20-1 and TRBJ2-1; 8 bases are shared with TRBD2. The receptor was derived from a male donor with early-stage non-small cell lung cancer. Here the CDR3 reads CSASAGTSSYNEQFF. The CDR3 DNA reads as TGCAGTGCTAGCGCCGGGACTAGCTCCTACAATGAGCAGTTCTTC.